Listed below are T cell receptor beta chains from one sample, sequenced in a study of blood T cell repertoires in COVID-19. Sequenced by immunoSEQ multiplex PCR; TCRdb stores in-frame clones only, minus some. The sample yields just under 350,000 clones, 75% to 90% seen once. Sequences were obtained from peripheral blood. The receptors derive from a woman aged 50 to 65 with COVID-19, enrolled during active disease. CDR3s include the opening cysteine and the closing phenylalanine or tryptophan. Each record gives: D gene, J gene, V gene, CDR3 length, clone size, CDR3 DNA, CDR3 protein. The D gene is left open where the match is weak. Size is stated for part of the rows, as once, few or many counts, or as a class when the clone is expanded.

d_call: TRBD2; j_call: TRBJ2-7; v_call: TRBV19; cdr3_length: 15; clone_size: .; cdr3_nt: TGTGCCAGTAGCAACCCTAGCGGGACGAGTTACGAGCAGTACTTC; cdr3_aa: CASSNPSGTSYEQYF
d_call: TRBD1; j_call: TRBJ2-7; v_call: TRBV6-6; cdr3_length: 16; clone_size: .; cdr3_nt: TGTGCCAGCAGTGCCCAGGGGGCAGGGGAATCCTACGAGCAGTACTTC; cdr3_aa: CASSAQGAGESYEQYF
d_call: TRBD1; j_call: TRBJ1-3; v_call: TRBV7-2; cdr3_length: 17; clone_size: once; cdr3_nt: TGTGCCAGCAGCCCAAGTCCCGGGACAGTCTCTGGAAACACCATATATTTT; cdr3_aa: CASSPSPGTVSGNTIYF
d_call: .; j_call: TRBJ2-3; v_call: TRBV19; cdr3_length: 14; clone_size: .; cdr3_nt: TGTGCCAGTAGTGTAACAGGTCTCACAGATACGCAGTATTTT; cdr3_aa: CASSVTGLTDTQYF
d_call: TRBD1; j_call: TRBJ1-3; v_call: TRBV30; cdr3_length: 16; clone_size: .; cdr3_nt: TGTGCCTGGAGAACGACAGGGGTAATATCTGGAAACACCATATATTTT; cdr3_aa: CAWRTTGVISGNTIYF
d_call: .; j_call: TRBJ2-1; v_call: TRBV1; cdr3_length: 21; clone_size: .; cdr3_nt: TGCACCAGCAGCCAAGAGCAGGCGACTAGAGAGGCCGAAAGCTCCTACAATGAGCAGTTCTTC; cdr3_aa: CTSSQEQATREAESSYNEQFF
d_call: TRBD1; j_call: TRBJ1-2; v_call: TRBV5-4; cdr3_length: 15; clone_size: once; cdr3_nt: TGTGCCAGCAGCGTCCGGGACAGGGGAAACTATGGCTACACCTTC; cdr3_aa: CASSVRDRGNYGYTF
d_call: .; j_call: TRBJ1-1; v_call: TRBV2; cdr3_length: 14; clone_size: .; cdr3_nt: TGTGCCAGCAGTAACAGGGCGGGGAACACTGAAGCTTTCTTT; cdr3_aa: CASSNRAGNTEAFF
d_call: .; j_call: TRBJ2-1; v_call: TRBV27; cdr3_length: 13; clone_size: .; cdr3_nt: TGTGCCAGCGGAAATCCCCCGGCGGATGAGCAGTTCTTC; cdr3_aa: CASGNPPADEQFF
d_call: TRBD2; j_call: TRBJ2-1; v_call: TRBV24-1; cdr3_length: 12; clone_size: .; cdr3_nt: TGTGCCACCAGTGGGGGGGGGAATGAGCAGTTCTTC; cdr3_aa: CATSGGGNEQFF
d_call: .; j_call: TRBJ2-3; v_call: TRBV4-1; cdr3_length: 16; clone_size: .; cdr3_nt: TGCGCCAGCAGCCGTCAGTTCATCCAGGGTCCAGATACGCAGTATTTT; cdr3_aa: CASSRQFIQGPDTQYF
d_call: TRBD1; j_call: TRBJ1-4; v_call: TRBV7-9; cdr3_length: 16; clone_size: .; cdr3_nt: TGTGCCAGCAGCTTAGGGGACAGCCTTCGAAATGAAAAACTGTTTTTT; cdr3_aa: CASSLGDSLRNEKLFF
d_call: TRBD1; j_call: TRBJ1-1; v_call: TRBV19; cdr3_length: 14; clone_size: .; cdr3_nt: TGTGCCAGTAGTACGCAGACAGGGGGGACTGAAGCTTTCTTT; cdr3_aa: CASSTQTGGTEAFF
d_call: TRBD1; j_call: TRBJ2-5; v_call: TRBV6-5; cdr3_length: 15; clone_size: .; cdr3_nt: TGTGCCAGCAGTCCCGGGACAGGGATCCAAGAGACCCAGTACTTC; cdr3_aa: CASSPGTGIQETQYF
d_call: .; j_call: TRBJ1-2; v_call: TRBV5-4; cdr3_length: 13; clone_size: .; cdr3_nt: TGTGCCAGCAGCCCGACAGTTAACTATGGCTACACCTTC; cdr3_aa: CASSPTVNYGYTF
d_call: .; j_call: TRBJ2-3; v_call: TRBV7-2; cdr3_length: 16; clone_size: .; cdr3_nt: TGTGCCAGCAGCTTAACGGGCGGGAAGTTGGTGGATACGCAGTATTTT; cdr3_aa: CASSLTGGKLVDTQYF
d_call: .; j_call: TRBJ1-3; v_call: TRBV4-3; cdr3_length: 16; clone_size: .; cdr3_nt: TGCGCCAGCAGCCAAGATAGCCAAGCGGCTGGAAACACCATATATTTT; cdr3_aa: CASSQDSQAAGNTIYF
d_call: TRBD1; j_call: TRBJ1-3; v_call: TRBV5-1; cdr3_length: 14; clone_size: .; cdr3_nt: TGCGCCAGCGGACGAGGACAGGCTGGAAACACCATATATTTT; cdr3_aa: CASGRGQAGNTIYF
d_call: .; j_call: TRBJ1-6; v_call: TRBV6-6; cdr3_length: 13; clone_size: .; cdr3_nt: TGTGCCAGCAGTAACCATAACAGGGAATGGCTCCACTTT; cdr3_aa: CASSNHNREWLHF
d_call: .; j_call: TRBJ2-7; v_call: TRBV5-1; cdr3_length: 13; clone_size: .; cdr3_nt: TGCGCCAGCAGCTTGAGCGAGGTCAACGAGCAGTACTTC; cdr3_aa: CASSLSEVNEQYF
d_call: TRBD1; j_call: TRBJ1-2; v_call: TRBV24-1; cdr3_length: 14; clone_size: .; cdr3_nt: TGTGCCACCAGTGACCCTCAGGACAGGGCTGGCTACACCTTC; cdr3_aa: CATSDPQDRAGYTF
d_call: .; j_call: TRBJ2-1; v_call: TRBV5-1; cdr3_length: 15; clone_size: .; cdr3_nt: TGCGCCAGCAGATTCGGACAGAACTCCTACAATGAGCAGTTCTTC; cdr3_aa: CASRFGQNSYNEQFF
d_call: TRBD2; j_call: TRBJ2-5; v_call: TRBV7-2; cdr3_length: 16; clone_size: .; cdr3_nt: TGTGCCAGCAGCTCAGGACTAGCTTCTCAGATAGAGACCCAGTACTTC; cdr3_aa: CASSSGLASQIETQYF
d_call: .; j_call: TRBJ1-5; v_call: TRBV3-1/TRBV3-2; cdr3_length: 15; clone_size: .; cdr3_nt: TGTGCCAGCAGCCAAGATCGGGGGAGCAATCAGCCCCAGCATTTT; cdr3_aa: CASSQDRGSNQPQHF
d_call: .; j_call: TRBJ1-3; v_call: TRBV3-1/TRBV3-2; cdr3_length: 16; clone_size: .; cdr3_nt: TGTGCCAGCAGCCATCGTTGGGGCCTTTCTGGAAACACCATATATTTT; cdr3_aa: CASSHRWGLSGNTIYF
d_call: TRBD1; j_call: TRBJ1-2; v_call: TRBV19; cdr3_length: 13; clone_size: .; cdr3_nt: TGTGCCAGTAGTTATGCGCAGGGACAGGGCTACACCTTC; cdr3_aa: CASSYAQGQGYTF
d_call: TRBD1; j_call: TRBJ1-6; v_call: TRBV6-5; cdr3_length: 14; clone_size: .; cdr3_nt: TGTGCCAGCGGCACCGACAGGGTTTCTTCACCCCTCCACTTT; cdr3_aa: CASGTDRVSSPLHF
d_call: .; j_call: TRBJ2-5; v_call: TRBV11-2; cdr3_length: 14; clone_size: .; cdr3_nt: TGTGCCAGCAGCCCCCTCGGAGGGCCAGAGACCCAGTACTTC; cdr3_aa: CASSPLGGPETQYF
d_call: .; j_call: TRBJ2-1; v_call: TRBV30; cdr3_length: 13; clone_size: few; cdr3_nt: TGTGCCTGGGCACCCTCAGCGCACAATGAGCAGTTCTTC; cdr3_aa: CAWAPSAHNEQFF
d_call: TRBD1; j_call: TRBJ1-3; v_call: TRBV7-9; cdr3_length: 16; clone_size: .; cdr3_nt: TGTGCCAGCAGTCGGACAGGGACGTTGGGGGGAAACACCATATATTTT; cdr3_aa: CASSRTGTLGGNTIYF
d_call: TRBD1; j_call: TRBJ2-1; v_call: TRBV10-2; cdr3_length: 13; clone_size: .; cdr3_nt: TGCGCCAGCAGATCTTCAGGGGGCAATGAGCAGTTCTTC; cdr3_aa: CASRSSGGNEQFF
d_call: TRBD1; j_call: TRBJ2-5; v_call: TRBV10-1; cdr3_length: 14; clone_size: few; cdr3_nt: TGCGCCAGCAGTGAGTCGACAGGGCGAGAGACCCAGTACTTC; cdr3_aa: CASSESTGRETQYF
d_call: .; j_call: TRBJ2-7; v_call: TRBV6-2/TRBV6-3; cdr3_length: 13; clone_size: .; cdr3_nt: TGTGCCAGCAGTTCTCAGGGGCCCTACGAGCAGTACTTC; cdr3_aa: CASSSQGPYEQYF
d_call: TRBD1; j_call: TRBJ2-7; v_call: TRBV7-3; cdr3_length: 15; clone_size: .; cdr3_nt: TGTGCCAGCAGCGTAACAGGGGGCTTTAGGTACGAGCAGTACTTC; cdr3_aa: CASSVTGGFRYEQYF
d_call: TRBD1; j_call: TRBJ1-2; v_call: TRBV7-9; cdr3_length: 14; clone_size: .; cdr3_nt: TGTGCCAGCAGCACGGGACAGGGAAACTATGGCTACACCTTC; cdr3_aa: CASSTGQGNYGYTF
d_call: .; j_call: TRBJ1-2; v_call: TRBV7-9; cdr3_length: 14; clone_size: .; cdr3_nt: TGTGCCAGCAGCGTCCGTGACAGCGACTATGGCTACACCTTC; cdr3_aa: CASSVRDSDYGYTF
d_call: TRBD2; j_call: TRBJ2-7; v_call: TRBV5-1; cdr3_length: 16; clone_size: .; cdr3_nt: TGCGCCAGCAGCCCCGGGACGGGAGGGGCGACCGACGAGCAGTACTTC; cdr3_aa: CASSPGTGGATDEQYF
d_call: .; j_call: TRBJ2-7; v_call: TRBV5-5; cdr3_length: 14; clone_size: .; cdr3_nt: TGTGCCAGCAGCTTGTTTTCGGGAGCGATCGAGCAGTACTTC; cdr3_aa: CASSLFSGAIEQYF
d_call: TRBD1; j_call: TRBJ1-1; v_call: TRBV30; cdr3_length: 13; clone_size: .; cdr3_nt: TGTGCCTGGGCCGGGACAGGGGGCACTGAAGCTTTCTTT; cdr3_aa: CAWAGTGGTEAFF
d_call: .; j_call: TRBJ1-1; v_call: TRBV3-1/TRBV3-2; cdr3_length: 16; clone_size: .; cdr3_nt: TGTGCCAGGGGGGGGATCAGGACCCGCGAGGAAACTGAAGCTTTCTTT; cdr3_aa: CARGGIRTREETEAFF
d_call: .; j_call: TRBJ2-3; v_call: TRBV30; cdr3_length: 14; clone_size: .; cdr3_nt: TGTGCCTGGAGTAAAAGGGGGCGGGGAGATACGCAGTATTTT; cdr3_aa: CAWSKRGRGDTQYF
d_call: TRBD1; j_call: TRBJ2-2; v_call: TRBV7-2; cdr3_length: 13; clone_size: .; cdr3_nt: TGTGCCAACTCTCGTGGGACAGCCGGGGAGCTGTTTTTT; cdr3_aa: CANSRGTAGELFF
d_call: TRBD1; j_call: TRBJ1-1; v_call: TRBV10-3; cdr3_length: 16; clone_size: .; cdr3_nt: TGTGCCACTACTTGGGGACAGGCCCATGGGGGCACTGAAGCTTTCTTT; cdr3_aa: CATTWGQAHGGTEAFF
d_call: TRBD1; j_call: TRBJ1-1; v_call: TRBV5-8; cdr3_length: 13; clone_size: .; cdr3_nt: TGTGCCAGCCTTAGGGGGCTGAACACTGAAGCTTTCTTT; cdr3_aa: CASLRGLNTEAFF
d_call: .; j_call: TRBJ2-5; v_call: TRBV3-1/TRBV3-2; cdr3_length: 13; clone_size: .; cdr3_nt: TGTGCCAGCAGCCGTAGGACTTTTTTAACCCAGTACTTC; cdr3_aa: CASSRRTFLTQYF
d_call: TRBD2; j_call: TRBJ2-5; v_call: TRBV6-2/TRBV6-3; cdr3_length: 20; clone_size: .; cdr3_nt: TGTGCCAGCAGTCCGCCCCCTGGGACTAGCGGGAAGGCCAACCAAGAGACCCAGTACTTC; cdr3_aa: CASSPPPGTSGKANQETQYF
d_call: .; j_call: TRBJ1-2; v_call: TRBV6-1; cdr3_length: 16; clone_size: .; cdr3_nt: TGTGCCAGCAGTGATGGGCAGCCGAGGGGGTACTATGGCTACACCTTC; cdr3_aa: CASSDGQPRGYYGYTF
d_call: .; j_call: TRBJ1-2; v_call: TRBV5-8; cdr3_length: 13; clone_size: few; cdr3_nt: TGTGCCAGCAGCTTACAGCCTCCCTATGGCTACACCTTC; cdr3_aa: CASSLQPPYGYTF
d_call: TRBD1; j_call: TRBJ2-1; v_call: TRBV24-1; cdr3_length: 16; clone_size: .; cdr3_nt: TGTGCCACCAGTGATACTGGACAGGGCCCCTACAATGAGCAGTTCTTC; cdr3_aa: CATSDTGQGPYNEQFF
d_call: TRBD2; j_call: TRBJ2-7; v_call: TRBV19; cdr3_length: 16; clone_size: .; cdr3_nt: TGTGCCAGTAGTATGAGACTAGCGGGTGAAATGTACGAGCAGTACTTC; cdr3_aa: CASSMRLAGEMYEQYF
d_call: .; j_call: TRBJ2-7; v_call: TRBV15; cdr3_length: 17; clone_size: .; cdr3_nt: TGTGCCACCAGCAGAGGGGTTGGGCAGGGAAGAACCTACGAGCAGTACTTC; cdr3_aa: CATSRGVGQGRTYEQYF
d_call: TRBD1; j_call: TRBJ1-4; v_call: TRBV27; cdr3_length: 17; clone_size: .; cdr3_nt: TGTGCCAGCAGTCCGCTCGGACAGGGGTCAACTAATGAAAAACTGTTTTTT; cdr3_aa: CASSPLGQGSTNEKLFF
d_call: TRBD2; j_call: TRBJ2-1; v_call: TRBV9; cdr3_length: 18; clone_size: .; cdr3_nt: TGTGCCAGCAGCGCGGAGTCCAAACTAGCGGGAAAGGTCAATGAGCAGTTCTTC; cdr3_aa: CASSAESKLAGKVNEQFF
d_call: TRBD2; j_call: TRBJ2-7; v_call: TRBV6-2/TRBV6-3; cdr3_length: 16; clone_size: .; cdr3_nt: TGTGCCAGCAGTTACGCAAGCGGGAAGTCCCCCTACGAGCAGTACTTC; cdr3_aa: CASSYASGKSPYEQYF
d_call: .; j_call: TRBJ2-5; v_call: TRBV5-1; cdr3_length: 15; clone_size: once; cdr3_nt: TGCGCCAGCAGCTTGGTTGGGACTGGGTCGGCGGCCCAGTACTTC; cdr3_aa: CASSLVGTGSAAQYF
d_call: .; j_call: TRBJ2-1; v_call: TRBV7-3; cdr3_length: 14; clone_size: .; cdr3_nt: TGTGCCAGCAGCGCGCCGGGAACGGGGAATGAGCAGTTCTTC; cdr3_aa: CASSAPGTGNEQFF
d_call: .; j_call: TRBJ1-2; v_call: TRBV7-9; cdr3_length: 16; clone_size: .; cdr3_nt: TGTGCCAGCAGCCCGCAAGACAGAGCCTCTAACTATGGCTACACCTTC; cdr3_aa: CASSPQDRASNYGYTF
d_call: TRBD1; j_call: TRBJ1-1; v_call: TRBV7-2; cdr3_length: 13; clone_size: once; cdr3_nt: TGTGCCAGCAGCTACCCGGACAGGGGTGAAGCTTTCTTT; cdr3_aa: CASSYPDRGEAFF
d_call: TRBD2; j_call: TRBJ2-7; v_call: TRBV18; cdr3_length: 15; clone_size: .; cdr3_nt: TGTGCCAGCTCCCCACTAGCGGGCCCCTCCTACGAGCAGTACTTC; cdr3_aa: CASSPLAGPSYEQYF